Only a few counts were recorded for the clone carrying this T cell receptor beta chain. As yet, its antigen is unknown. Caucasian, healthy and from Russia, the donors were aged between about 6 and 90. Through a sample-barcoded 5' primer and a J-beta primer mix, a second PCR was run for roughly 7 to 12 cycles. TCRdb reprocessed the 5' RACE reads with MiXCR, giving one entry per CDR3 protein. Of 1.5 million to 2 million distinct CDR3 sequences listed, almost 35% are singletons. This sample is part of a study of blood T cells in healthy people across ages. Study observations and caveats: With unsorted PBMCs, a conclusive comparison of naive versus antigen-experienced cells was not possible.

Deletions cut 0 bases from V and 2 bases from J, with 8 bases between. Germline-derived CDR1 and CDR2 are MNHNS and SASEGT. The length of the CDR3 is 14 residues. This clonotype originated in a woman aged 30 to 39 in good health. Sequenced input: blood. The V and J genes are TRBV6-1 and TRBJ2-7; D unresolved. The CDR3 coding sequence is TGTGCCAGCAGTGAAGCTTCCCATCCCTACGAGCAGTACTTC. Translating gives CASSEASHPYEQYF.